This T cell receptor (beta chain) was found in a study of cytomegalovirus exposure and HLA in healthy donors (dated by TCRdb to 2016 to 2017). Broadly, across the study: An earlier analysis of roughly 570 of the donors reported 276 Gb of sequence data and 95 million to 140 million unique TCR beta sequences obtained from 150 million to 200 million T cells. Donor age, sex, ethnicity and CMV serostatus were collected together with the repertoire data. In the later analysis, no new phenotypic data were used to find candidate immune exposures; instead, reliance was placed on TCR beta sequences and their occurrence across donors. Of the roughly 400 genotyped donors, around 81% fell in the genetic ancestry cluster associated with self-reported Caucasian donors. The study aimed to test whether cataloging public T cell receptors could reveal signatures of past pathogen exposure. Roughly five DR-DQ haplotypes were treated as single units for association and clustering because of strong linkage in the cohort. An earlier analysis of approximately 640 of the donors applied high-throughput TCR beta sequencing to assess whether each TCR beta V gene segment acted as functional or pseudogenic. HLA typing covered class I and class II loci at four-digit resolution. Along with the roughly 670-subject first cohort, a separate validation cohort of over a hundred different subjects was used. A later genetic analysis took genome-wide SNP genotypes for about 65% of the 666 donors and used that subset as a discovery cohort. To predict cytomegalovirus infection status, the study brought together high-throughput TCR immunosequencing, statistical association of individual TCRs with disease status, and machine learning. In a later analysis, previously published TCR beta repertoires from about 670 donors were re-analyzed and high-resolution HLA genotyping was added so that TCR occurrence patterns could be studied. Around 330 gigabases of sequencing data and approximately 92 million unique TCR sequences made up an early release that covered about 640 HLA-typed donors. All discovery cohort repertoires had been generated using a single sequencing platform. On average, approximately 250,000 unique TCR beta nucleotide sequences were sequenced per donor among 300 to 500 genotyped donors of the cohort, with roughly 20% of those sequences being non-productive. Typing coverage differed by locus: A, B, C, DRB1 and DQB1 were typed in roughly 620-630 donors, DQA1 in about 560, DPA1 in some 610, and DPB1 in just under 480. The study used immunosequencing to profile the T cell repertoires of 666 subjects and linked those repertoires to cytomegalovirus serostatus. Broad study findings and their caveats: Across donors, most TCR sequences were observed very rarely, whereas some public TCRs were present in many individuals. In a later analysis, some 17,000 TCR beta sequences were associated with specific HLA alleles at a false discovery rate of 0.05. The 87-base-pair reads could not distinguish some IMGT-functional V segments, including TRBV6-2 and TRBV6-3, so those segments were excluded. A later analysis found that TCR association rates varied across HLA loci, with DRB1 alleles showing the most associated TCRs and HLA-C alleles the fewest. An association between a missense DCLRE1C variant and V-gene and J-gene trimming of TCR beta chains was found in a later genetic analysis and replicated in an independent cohort. Broadly in line with IMGT annotations, most TCR beta V segments showed up in productive rearrangements about 87% or about 30% of the time in an earlier analysis of roughly 590 of the donors. The cohort was sequenced for TCR beta chains only, and without alpha or paired-chain data the features that could be detected were limited. The study listed approximately 150 TCR beta chains as associated with cytomegalovirus. Most CMV-associated TCR beta chains appeared to be HLA-restricted in a later analysis, and the HLA associations seemed to be driven largely by CMV exposure. A later analysis reported that several top co-occurrence clusters appeared linked to parvovirus B19, influenza, CMV and Epstein-Barr virus. A few of the identified cytomegalovirus-associated TCR beta chains were confirmed in vitro to be specific for cytomegalovirus antigens. A later genetic analysis reported fewer N-insertions in productive TCRs among donors in an Asian-associated ancestry cluster than the approximately 670-donor mean. Linkage disequilibrium might explain the correlated functional status among segregating V segments, but an unknown experimental factor could not be ruled out. A further reported finding was that TCR beta sequences accurately predicted the HLA-A and HLA-B alleles for most subjects in the first cohort. It was suggested by the authors that the approach could potentially be generalized to other disease states and immunological phenotypes. When HLA alleles, especially DR and DQ, strongly co-occurred, TCR associations were difficult to assign to individual alleles. The earlier analysis of around 600 of the donors excluded over 15 rarely observed V segments, including chromosome 9 orphons, because counts were too low. The presence/absence analyses assumed that sequencing depth was roughly uniform across donors, and that assumption may not be true. Cytomegalovirus status was reported to be diagnosed by the classifier with high specificity and sensitivity in both the original and validation cohorts. In a later analysis, HLA-associated TCR beta chains showed more clonal expansion and lower generation probabilities than non-associated chains that were equally common. Because HLA typing was missing for some donors at each locus, association tests included only the typed subset. Immune exposure information for the cohort was limited to CMV serostatus. The sequencing pipeline was judged likely to have produced a cluster of highly shared sequence variants as a technical artifact.

In total, fewer than 750 healthy bone marrow donors made up the cohort. Cohort members were all nominally healthy when sampled, although unrecorded immune exposures were likely present. The donor tested CMV seropositive and was one of the 289 seropositive cohort members. Each donor provided a peripheral blood sample, and peripheral blood mononuclear cells were used for TCR beta sequencing. Genomic DNA was extracted from the blood cell samples with the Qiagen DNeasy Blood Extraction Kit. As concerns this clone: What antigen it recognizes has not been identified. No base quality information exists; no much larger clone differs at one position.

The library relied on the immunoSEQ multiplex PCR assay. The multiplex PCR relied on a mix of 60 forward primers for TCR Vbeta segments and 13 reverse primers for TCR Jbeta segments. The CDR3 region of rearranged TCR beta genes was amplified from genomic DNA with a multiplex PCR assay. On the Illumina HiSeq System, the amplified TCR beta libraries were sequenced as 87-base-pair reads. Per the source publication's procedure: A later analysis counted approximately 76 million unique TCR beta chains across the approximately 700 repertoires, and around 12 million of these chains were shared by at least two donors. Raw reads were error-corrected and collapsed into unique sequences by a nearest-neighbor algorithm in which closely related sequences were merged to remove PCR and sequencing errors. CDR3 sequences were aligned to IMGT reference sequences to assign V, D and J gene segments. For a sequence to be retained, a match of at least six nucleotides to both a V gene segment and a J gene segment was required. A rearrangement was called productive if the CDR3 had no stop codons and remained in frame with V and J, and every other rearrangement was called non-productive. Following IMGT convention, CDR3 was defined as the stretch from the second conserved V-encoded cysteine to the conserved J-encoded phenylalanine. The earlier analysis of 587 of the donors excluded any sequence lacking an unambiguous match to a single V gene segment. An earlier analysis of around 600 of the donors classified V segments as functional when productive rearrangements were above 56.7% and as segregating when the standard deviation between donors was above 5%. A statistical classification framework was built to diagnose cytomegalovirus status from the catalog of TCR beta chain sequences. A later analysis assigned V and J genes by comparing TCR nucleotide sequences with IMGT/GENE-DB human TR gene sequences. In a later analysis, CDR3 sequences and most-parsimonious VDJ recombination scenarios were assigned using the TCRdist pipeline. In a later analysis, every TCR beta chain was defined by the combination of its CDR3 amino acid sequence and its V-gene family, and reads without a unique V-gene family were dropped. To address suspected cross-contamination and a sequencing artifact, a later analysis removed roughly 580 highly shared, low-generation-probability nucleotide sequences. In a later analysis, a clonal expansion index was calculated for each public chain from normalized within-repertoire ranks of inferred template counts. In a later analysis, generation probabilities were computed using a VDJ recombination model fitted to out-of-frame rearrangements, and the results were checked against IGoR. A later analysis scored TCR-TCR, TCR-HLA and TCR-CMV co-occurrence with hypergeometric tests, applying a repertoire-size bias correction to TCR pairs. False discovery rates were estimated in a later analysis by permuting HLA or CMV assignments 20 times. A later analysis grouped co-occurring TCRs with DBSCAN, adding TCRdist sequence similarity when clustering within HLA-allele-positive subsets. Repertoires with fewer than 30,000 or more than 120,000 public chains, plus five repertoires with anomalous nucleotide sharing, were excluded from co-occurrence clustering. This is the immuneACCESS table as TCRdb keeps it, with only in-frame sequences that have V and J called. A part of the clones is gone; compared with another copy, unresolved V genes explain less than half, and the rest is unexplained. V and J calls and clone size are those listed in that table; D and trimming were worked out from the DNA. Across this sample there are 120,000 or so clones, with 74% seen only once. The ten top clones hold approximately 4% of the sample.

Taken from cysteine to phenylalanine, the CDR3 has 13 residues. This entry keeps only the CDR3 DNA: 39 bases, framed from base 1. The CDR1 and CDR2 encoded by the germline V gene are ENHRY and SYGVKD. After removal of 11 bases from V and 5 bases from J, the junction retains 6 bases not matched to a gene. This TCR came from a man aged 35 to 55 in good health and CMV-seropositive. Recombination linked TRBV10-3 to TRBJ1-4, with 9 middle bases fitting TRBD1. The specimen sequenced was PBMCs. The CDR3 amino acid sequence is: CAVQGAANEKLFF. The DNA sequence is TGTGCCGTACAGGGGGCCGCAAATGAAAAACTGTTTTTT.